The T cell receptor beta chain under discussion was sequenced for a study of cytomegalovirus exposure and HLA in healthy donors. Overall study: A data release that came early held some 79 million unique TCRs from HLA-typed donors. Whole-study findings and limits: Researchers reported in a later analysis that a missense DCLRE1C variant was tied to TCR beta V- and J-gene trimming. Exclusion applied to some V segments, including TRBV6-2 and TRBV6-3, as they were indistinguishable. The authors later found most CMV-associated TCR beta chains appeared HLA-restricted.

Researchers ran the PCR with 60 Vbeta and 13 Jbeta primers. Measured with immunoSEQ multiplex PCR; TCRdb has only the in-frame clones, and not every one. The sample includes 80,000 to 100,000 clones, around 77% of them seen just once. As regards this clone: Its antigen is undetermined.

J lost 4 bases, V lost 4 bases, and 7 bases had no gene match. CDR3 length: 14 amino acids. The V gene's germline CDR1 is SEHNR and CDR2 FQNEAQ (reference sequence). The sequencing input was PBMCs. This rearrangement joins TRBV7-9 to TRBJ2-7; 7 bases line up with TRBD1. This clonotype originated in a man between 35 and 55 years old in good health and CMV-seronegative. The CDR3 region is CASSYRDRPYEQYF. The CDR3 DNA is TGTGCCAGCAGCTACCGGGACAGACCGTACGAGCAGTACTTC.